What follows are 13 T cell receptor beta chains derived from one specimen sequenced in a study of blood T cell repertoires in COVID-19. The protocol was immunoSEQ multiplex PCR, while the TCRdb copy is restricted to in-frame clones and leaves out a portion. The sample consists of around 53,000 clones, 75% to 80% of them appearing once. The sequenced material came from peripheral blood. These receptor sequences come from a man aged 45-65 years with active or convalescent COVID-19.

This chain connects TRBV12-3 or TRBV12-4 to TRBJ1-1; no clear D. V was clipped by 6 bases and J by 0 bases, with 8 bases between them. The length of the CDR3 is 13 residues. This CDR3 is CASRIGVNTEAFF. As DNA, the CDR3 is TGTGCCAGCAGGATCGGGGTGAACACTGAAGCTTTCTTT.

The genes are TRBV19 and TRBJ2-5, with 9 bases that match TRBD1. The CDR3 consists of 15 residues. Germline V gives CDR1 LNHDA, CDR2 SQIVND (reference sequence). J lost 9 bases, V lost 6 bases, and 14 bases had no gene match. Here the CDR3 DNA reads TGTGCCAGTAGCCCTGGACAGGGGTACGGAGTGGCCCAGTACTTC. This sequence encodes CASSPGQGYGVAQYF.

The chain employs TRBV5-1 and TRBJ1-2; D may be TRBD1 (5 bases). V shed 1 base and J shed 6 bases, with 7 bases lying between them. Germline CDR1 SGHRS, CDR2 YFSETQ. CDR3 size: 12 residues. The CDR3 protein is CASSLLGDGYTF. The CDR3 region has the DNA TGCGCCAGCAGCTTGTTAGGGGATGGCTACACCTTC.

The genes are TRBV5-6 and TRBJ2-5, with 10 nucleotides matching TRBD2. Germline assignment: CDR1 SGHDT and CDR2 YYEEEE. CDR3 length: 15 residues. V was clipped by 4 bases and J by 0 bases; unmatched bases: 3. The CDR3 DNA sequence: TGTGCCAGCAGCCCCCTAGCGGGGGACCAAGAGACCCAGTACTTC. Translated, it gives CASSPLAGDQETQYF.

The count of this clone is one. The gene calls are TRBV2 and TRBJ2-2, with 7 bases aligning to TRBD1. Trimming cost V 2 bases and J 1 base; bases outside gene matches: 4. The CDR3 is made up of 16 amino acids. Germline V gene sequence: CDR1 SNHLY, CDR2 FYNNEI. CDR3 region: CASSETGVQNTGELFF. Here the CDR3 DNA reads TGTGCCAGCAGTGAAACAGGGGTCCAGAACACCGGGGAGCTGTTTTTT.

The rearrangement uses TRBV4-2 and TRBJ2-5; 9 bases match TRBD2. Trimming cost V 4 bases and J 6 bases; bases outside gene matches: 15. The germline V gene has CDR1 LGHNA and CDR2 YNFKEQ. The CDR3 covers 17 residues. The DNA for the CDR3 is TGTGCCAGCAGCCCAACCCCCGGGACTAGCAACGGACAGACCCAGTACTTC. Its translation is CASSPTPGTSNGQTQYF.

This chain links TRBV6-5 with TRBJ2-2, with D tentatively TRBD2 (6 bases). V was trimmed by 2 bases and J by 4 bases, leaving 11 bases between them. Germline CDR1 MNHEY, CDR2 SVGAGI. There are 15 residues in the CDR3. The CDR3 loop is CASSYGGYGTGELFF. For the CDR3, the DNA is TGTGCCAGCAGTTACGGGGGGTATGGCACCGGGGAGCTGTTTTTT.

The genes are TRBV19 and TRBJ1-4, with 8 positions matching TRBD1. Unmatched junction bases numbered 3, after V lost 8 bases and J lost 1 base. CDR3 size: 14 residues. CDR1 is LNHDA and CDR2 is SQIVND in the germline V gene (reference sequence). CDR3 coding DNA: TGTGCCAGTGGCACAGGGGGAACTAATGAAAAACTGTTTTTT. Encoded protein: CASGTGGTNEKLFF. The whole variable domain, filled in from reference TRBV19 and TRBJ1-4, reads DGGITQSPKYLFRKEGQNVTLSCEQNLNHDAMYWYRQDPGQGLRLIYYSQIVNDFQKGDIAEGYSVSREKKESFPLTVTSAQKNPTAFYLCASGTGGTNEKLFFGSGTQLSVL.

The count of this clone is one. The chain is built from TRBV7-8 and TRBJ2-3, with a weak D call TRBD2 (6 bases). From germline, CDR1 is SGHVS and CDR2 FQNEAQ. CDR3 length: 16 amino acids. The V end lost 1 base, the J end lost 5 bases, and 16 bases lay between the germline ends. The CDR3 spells CASSLEGLDSGDTQYF. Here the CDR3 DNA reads TGTGCCAGCAGCTTAGAGGGACTGGACTCGGGAGATACGCAGTATTTT.

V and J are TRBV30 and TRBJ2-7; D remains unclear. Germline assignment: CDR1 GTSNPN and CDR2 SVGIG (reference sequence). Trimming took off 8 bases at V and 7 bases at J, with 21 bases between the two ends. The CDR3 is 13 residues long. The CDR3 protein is CAHCPPNAGEQYF. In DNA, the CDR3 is TGTGCCCACTGCCCGCCCAACGCCGGGGAGCAGTACTTC.

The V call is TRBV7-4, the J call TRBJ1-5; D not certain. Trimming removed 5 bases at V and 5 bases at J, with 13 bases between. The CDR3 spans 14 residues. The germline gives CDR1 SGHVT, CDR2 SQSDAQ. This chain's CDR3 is CASSPRGGDQPQHF. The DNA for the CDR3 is TGTGCCAGCAGCCCCCGCGGCGGAGATCAGCCCCAGCATTTT.

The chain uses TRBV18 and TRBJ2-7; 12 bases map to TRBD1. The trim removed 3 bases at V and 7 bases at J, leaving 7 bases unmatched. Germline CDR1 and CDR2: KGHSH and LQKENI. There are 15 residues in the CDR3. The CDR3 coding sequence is TGTGCCAGCTCACCCCTTAGGGGACAGGGGGCTGAGCAGTACTTC. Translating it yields CASSPLRGQGAEQYF.

CDR3 nucleotide sequence: TGTGCCAGCAGCTTAACTAGCGGGAGCAACGAGCAGTACTTC. Its protein is CASSLTSGSNEQYF. The V gene is TRBV7-3, the J gene TRBJ2-7; 9 bases fit TRBD2. Trimming took 0 bases from V and 5 from J; bases not matched to a gene: 2. CDR3 length: 14 amino acids. Germline-derived CDR1 and CDR2 are SGHTA and FQGTGA.